The TCR beta chain described here comes from a study of PD-1 blockade in classical Hodgkin lymphoma. Profiled with immunoSEQ multiplex PCR; TCRdb holds only in-frame clones, not every one. The data show roughly 32,000 clones, roughly 82% seen once. Every patient experienced relapse after autologous stem cell transplantation, and brentuximab vedotin exposure varied. The input for sequencing was peripheral blood mononuclear cells (PBMCs), taken at baseline. This receptor was taken from a human donor with classical Hodgkin lymphoma.

DNA of the CDR3: TGTGCTAGTGGTTCGGGTACACGGGAACTAGACGGCTACACCTTC. This encodes CASGSGTRELDGYTF. The gene calls are TRBV12-5 and TRBJ1-2, with D unresolved. V dropped 4 bases and J dropped 8 bases, with 20 bases sitting between them. Germline assignment: CDR1 LGHNT and CDR2 FRNRAP. The CDR3 extends over 15 amino acids.